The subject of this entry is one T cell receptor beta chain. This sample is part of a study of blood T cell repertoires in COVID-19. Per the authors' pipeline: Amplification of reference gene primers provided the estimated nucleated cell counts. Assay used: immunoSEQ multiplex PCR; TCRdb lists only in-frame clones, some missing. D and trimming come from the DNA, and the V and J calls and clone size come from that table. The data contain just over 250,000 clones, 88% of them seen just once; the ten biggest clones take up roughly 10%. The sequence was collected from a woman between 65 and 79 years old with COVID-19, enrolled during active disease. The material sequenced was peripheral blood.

CDR3 region: CASSQDLGTAAQYF. The CDR3 bases are TGTGCCAGCAGCCAAGATCTAGGGACTGCGGCCCAGTACTTC. V and J are TRBV4-2 and TRBJ2-5; perhaps TRBD2 as D (6 bases). This CDR3 spans 14 amino acids. The V gene lost 0 bases and the J gene lost 9 bases, with 14 bases spanning the gap. Germline V lookup: CDR1 LGHNA, CDR2 YNFKEQ.